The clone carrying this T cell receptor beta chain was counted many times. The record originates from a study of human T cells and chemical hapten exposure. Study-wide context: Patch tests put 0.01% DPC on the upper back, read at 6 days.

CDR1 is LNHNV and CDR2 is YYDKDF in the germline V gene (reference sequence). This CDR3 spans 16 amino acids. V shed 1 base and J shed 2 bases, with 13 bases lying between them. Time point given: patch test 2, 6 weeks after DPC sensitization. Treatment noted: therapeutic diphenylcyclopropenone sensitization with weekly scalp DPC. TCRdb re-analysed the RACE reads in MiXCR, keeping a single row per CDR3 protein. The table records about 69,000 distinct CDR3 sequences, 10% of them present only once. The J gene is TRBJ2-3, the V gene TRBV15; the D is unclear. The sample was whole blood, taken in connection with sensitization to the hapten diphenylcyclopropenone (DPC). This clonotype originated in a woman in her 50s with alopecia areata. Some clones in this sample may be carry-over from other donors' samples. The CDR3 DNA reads TGTGCCACCAGCAGAGTAGGCTACACCTCCACAGATACGCAGTATTTT. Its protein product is CATSRVGYTSTDTQYF.